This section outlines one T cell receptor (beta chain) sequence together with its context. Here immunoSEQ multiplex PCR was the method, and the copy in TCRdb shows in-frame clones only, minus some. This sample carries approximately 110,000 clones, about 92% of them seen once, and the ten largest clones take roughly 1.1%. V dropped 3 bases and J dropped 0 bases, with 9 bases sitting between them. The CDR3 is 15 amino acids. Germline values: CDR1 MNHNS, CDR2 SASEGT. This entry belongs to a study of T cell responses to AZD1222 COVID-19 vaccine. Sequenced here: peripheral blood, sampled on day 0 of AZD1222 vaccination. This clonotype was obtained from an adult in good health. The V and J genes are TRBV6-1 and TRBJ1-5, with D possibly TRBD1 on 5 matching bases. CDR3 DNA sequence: TGTGCCAGCAGTGACAGGGTTTATAGCAATCAGCCCCAGCATTTT. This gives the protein CASSDRVYSNQPQHF.